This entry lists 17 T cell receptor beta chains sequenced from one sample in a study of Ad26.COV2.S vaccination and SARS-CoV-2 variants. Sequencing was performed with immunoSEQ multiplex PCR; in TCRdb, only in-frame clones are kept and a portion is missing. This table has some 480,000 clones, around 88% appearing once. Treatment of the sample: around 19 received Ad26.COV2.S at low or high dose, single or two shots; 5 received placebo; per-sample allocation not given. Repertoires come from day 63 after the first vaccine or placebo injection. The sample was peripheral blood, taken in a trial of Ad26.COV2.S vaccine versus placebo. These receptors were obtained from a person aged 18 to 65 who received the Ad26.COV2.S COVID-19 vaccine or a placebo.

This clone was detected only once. The DNA for the CDR3 is TGCGCCAGCACGGACAGGTACAAGGACGGTGAGGGGAATGAGCAGTTCTTC. This sequence encodes CASTDRYKDGEGNEQFF. The rearrangement joins TRBV23-1 to TRBJ2-1, with 7 bases that match TRBD1. TRBV23-1 is treated as an ORF (open reading frame) with a function not yet certain. The CDR3 covers 17 residues. V lost 7 bases and J lost 7; bases outside the gene matches: 19.

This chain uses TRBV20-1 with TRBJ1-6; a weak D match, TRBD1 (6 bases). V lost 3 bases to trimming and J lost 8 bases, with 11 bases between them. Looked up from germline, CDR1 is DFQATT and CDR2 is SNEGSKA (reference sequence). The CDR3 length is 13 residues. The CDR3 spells CSASWTEHSPLHF. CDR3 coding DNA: TGCAGTGCTAGTTGGACAGAACATTCACCCCTCCACTTT.

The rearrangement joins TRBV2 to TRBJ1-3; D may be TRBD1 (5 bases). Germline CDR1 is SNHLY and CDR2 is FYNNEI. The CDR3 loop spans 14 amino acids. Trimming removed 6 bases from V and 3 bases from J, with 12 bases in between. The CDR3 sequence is CASRGTPGGNTIYF. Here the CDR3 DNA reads TGTGCCAGCAGGGGGACCCCGGGTGGAAACACCATATATTTT.

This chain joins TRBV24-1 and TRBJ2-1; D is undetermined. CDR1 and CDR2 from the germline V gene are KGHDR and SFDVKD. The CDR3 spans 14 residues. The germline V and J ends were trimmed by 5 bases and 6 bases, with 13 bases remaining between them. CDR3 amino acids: CATSGARPPNEQFF. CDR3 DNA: TGTGCCACCAGTGGGGCCCGACCCCCCAATGAGCAGTTCTTC.

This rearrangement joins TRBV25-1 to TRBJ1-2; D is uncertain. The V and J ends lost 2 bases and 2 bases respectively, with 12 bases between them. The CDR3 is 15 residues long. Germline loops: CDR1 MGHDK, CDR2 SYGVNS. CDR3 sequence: CASSEPGGSNYGYTF. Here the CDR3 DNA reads TGTGCCAGCAGTGAACCCGGTGGGTCCAACTATGGCTACACCTTC.

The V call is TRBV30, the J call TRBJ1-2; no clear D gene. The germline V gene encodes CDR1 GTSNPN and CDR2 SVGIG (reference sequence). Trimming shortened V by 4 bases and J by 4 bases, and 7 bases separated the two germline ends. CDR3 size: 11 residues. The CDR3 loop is CAWTSGYGYTF. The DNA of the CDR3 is TGTGCCTGGACTTCAGGCTATGGCTACACCTTC.

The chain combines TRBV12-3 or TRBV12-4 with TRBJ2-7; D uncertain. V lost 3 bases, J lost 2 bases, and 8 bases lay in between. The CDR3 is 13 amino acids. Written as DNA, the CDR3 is TGTGCCAGCAGTTTCCGGCAGGCCTACGAGCAGTACTTC. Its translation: CASSFRQAYEQYF.

The CDR3 loop reads CASSLEGQANEKLFF. Written as DNA, the CDR3 is TGTGCCAGCAGCTTAGAGGGACAGGCGAATGAAAAACTGTTTTTT. The J gene is TRBJ1-4, the V gene TRBV7-2; 8 nucleotides line up with TRBD1. With V trimmed by 1 base and J by 5 bases, 3 bases remained unmatched. The germline V gene encodes CDR1 SGHTA and CDR2 FQGNSA. This CDR3 has 15 amino acids.

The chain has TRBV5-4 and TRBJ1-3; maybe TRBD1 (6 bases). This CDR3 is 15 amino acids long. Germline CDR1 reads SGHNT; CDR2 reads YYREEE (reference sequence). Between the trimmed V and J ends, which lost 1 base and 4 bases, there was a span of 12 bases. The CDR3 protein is CASSLWGGRGNTIYF. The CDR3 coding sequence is TGTGCCAGCAGCTTGTGGGGGGGGCGAGGAAACACCATATATTTT.

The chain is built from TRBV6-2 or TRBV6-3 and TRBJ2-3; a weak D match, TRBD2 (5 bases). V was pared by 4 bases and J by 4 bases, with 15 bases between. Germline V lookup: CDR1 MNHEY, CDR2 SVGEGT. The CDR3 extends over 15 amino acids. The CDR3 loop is CASSSLAGIADTQYF. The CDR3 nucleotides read TGTGCCAGCAGTTCTCTAGCAGGAATAGCAGATACGCAGTATTTT.

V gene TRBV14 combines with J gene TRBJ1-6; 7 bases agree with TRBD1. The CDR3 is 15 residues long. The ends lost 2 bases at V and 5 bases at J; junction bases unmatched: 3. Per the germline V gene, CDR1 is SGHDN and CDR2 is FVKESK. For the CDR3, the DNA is TGTGCCAGCAGCCAACTGGGACAGAATAATTCACCCCTCCACTTT. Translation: CASSQLGQNNSPLHF.

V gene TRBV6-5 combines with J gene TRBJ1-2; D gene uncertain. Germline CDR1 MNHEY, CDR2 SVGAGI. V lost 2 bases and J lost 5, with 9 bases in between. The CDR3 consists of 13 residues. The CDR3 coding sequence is TGTGCCAGCAGTTACATGGCCGGTTATGGCTACACCTTC. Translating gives CASSYMAGYGYTF.

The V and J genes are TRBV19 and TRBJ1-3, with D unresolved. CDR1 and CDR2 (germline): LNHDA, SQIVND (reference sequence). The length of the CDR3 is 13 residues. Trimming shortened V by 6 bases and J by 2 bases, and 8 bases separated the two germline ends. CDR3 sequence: CASRLGAGNTIYF. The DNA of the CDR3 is TGTGCCAGTAGATTAGGTGCTGGAAACACCATATATTTT.

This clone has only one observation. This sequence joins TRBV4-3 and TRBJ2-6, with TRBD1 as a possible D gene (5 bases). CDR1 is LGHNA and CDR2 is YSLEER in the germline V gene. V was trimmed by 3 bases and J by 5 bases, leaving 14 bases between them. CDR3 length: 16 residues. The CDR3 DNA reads TGCGCCAGCAGCCAGGGCCCGGCAGGGAGGGCCAACGTCCTGACTTTC. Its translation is CASSQGPAGRANVLTF.

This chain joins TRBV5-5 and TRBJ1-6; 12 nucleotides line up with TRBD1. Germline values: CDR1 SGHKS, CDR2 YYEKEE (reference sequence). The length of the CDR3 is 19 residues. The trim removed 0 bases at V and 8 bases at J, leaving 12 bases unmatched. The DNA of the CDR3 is TGTGCCAGCAGCTTGGTTGCGGGACAGGGGGCGATTACATATTCACCCCTCCACTTT. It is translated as CASSLVAGQGAITYSPLHF.

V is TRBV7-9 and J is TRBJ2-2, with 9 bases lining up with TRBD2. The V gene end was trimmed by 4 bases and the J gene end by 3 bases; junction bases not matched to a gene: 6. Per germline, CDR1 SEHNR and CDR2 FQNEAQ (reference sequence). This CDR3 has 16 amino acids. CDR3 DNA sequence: TGTGCCAGCAGCTGGGGACTAGCAGGAGACACCGGGGAGCTGTTTTTT. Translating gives CASSWGLAGDTGELFF.

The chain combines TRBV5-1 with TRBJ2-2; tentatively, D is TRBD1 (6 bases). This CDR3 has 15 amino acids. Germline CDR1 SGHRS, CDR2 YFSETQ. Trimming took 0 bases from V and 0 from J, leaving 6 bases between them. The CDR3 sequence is CASSLAGANTGELFF. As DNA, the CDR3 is TGCGCCAGCAGCTTGGCAGGGGCGAACACCGGGGAGCTGTTTTTT.